A single sample is the source of the 21 T cell receptor beta chains below, sequenced in a study of vaccination and CD4 T cells after COVID-19. Their target antigens are unknown. Treatment given: approximately nine-day PBMC culture with coronavirus spike peptide pools or control peptides (ViraFEST assay). It was before the COVID-19 pandemic (2011-2018) that the unexposed donor's CD4+ T cells were collected. Cultured CD4+ T-cell DNA underwent Oncomine TCR Beta short-read sequencing. One entry per CDR3 protein, called by TCRdb with MiXCR from the PCR reads. The sample has some 8,900 distinct CDR3 sequences; over 40% are singletons. Sequenced input: CD4+ T cells from blood, cultured in vitro. Receptors originate from a human donor in good health.

V and J are TRBV6-5 and TRBJ2-7; no clear D gene. CDR3 length equals 11 residues. V was pared by 3 bases and J by 3 bases, with 3 bases between. Germline V gene sequence: CDR1 MNHEY, CDR2 SVGAGI. In DNA form, the CDR3 reads TGTGCCAGCAGTTATAACTACGAGCAGTACTTC. Translation gives CASSYNYEQYF.

In this sample, this clonotype turned up a few times. The chain recombines TRBV2 with TRBJ2-2; no definite D call. The V and J ends lost 2 bases and 3 bases respectively, with 13 bases between them. CDR1 SNHLY and CDR2 FYNNEI come from the germline V gene. This CDR3 is 16 amino acids long. CDR3 nucleotides: TGTGCCAGCAGTGAATGGGTCGGCCTGGACACCGGGGAGCTGTTTTTT. Protein: CASSEWVGLDTGELFF.

This chain links TRBV30 with TRBJ1-2; no firm D call. The CDR3 length is 15 residues. The V gene lost 5 bases and the J gene lost 7 bases, with 23 bases spanning the gap. From germline, CDR1 is GTSNPN and CDR2 SVGIG (reference sequence). This chain's CDR3 is CAWSQIGPQVGGYTF. In DNA form, the CDR3 reads TGTGCCTGGTCCCAGATCGGACCCCAGGTCGGTGGCTACACCTTC.

This clonotype was detected a few times. The chain is built from TRBV20-1 and TRBJ1-5; TRBD1 aligns across 7 bases. Germline V gene sequence: CDR1 DFQATT, CDR2 SNEGSKA (reference sequence). The CDR3 has 15 residues. The trim removed 2 bases at V and 4 bases at J, leaving 8 bases unmatched. CDR3 region: CSARSGQAFNQPQHF. Here the CDR3 DNA reads TGCAGTGCTAGAAGTGGACAGGCGTTTAATCAGCCCCAGCATTTT.

This clonotype has just a few counts. CDR3: CASRTGTDNSPLHF. CDR3 sequence (DNA): TGTGCCAGCAGAACCGGGACGGATAATTCACCCCTCCACTTT. V gene TRBV7-6 combines with J gene TRBJ1-6; weak D call: TRBD1 (5 bases). With 6 bases removed from V and 5 bases from J, the gap between germline ends came to 11 bases. The germline gives CDR1 SGHVS, CDR2 FNYEAQ. The CDR3 is 14 amino acids.

The chain carries TRBV7-9 and TRBJ1-2; D perhaps matches TRBD1 (6 bases). Germline CDR1 and CDR2: SEHNR and FQNEAQ (reference sequence). This CDR3 has 14 amino acids. Trimming stripped 8 bases from V and 5 bases from J, with 18 bases between. The DNA for the CDR3 is TGTGCCAGCGGAACCGGCAGGGGAGGTTATGGCTACACCTTC. Its protein is CASGTGRGGYGYTF. The whole variable domain, remainder taken from reference TRBV7-9 and TRBJ1-2, is DTGVSQNPRHKITKRGQNVTFRCDPISEHNRLYWYRQTLGQGPEFLTYFQNEAQLEKSRLLSDRFSAERPKGSFSTLEIQRTEQGDSAMYLCASGTGRGGYGYTFGSGTRLTVV.

This clonotype was observed a few times. This CDR3 reads CSASGGKGRDTGELFF. The CDR3 DNA is TGCAGTGCTAGTGGGGGGAAGGGTAGGGACACCGGGGAGCTGTTTTTT. The V call is TRBV20-1, the J call TRBJ2-2; maybe TRBD2 (6 bases). The CDR3 has 16 residues. V gave up 3 bases and J gave up 3 bases, with 17 bases separating them. Germline V CDR1 and CDR2: DFQATT, SNEGSKA (reference sequence).

This clonotype was picked up a small number of times. The chain is built from TRBV20-1 and TRBJ2-7, with D perhaps TRBD1 (6 bases). This CDR3 has 15 residues. Trimming left V 6 bases short and J 1 base short, with 19 bases between. The germline gives CDR1 DFQATT, CDR2 SNEGSKA (reference sequence). The CDR3 nucleotides read TGCAGTGCAACCAGGGGCATACCGGGGTCCTACGAGCAGTACTTC. This codes for CSATRGIPGSYEQYF.

This chain uses TRBV28 with TRBJ2-2; 8 bases match TRBD1. The V segment lost 6 bases and the J segment 6 bases; nucleotides outside the gene matches: 9. Looked up from germline, CDR1 is MDHEN and CDR2 is SYDVKM. The CDR3 loop spans 15 amino acids. The CDR3 DNA reads as TGTGCCAGCAGCTCGTGGACAGGGAGAGCCGGGGAGCTGTTTTTT. Translation gives CASSSWTGRAGELFF.

The CDR3 DNA follows: TGCAGCGTTGCCTCCCATCAGGCCATGAACACTGAAGCTTTCTTT. As protein: CSVASHQAMNTEAFF. The chain employs TRBV29-1 and TRBJ1-1; D is ambiguous. V dropped 4 bases and J dropped 0 bases, with 15 bases sitting between them. This CDR3 is built from 15 residues. Looked up from germline, CDR1 is SQVTM and CDR2 is ANQGSEA.

This clonotype was recorded a few times. The chain recombines TRBV20-1 with TRBJ2-7, with 9 bases aligning to TRBD1. This CDR3 region has 16 residues. Trimming at V came to 2 bases and at J to 5 bases, leaving 13 bases not matched to a gene. CDR1 is DFQATT and CDR2 is SNEGSKA in the germline V gene (reference sequence). The CDR3 DNA reads as TGCAGTGCTAGACCACCGGGACAGGGCCTTCCCAACGAGCAGTACTTC. Protein sequence: CSARPPGQGLPNEQYF.

This clonotype was found once. The DNA of the CDR3 is TGTGCCAGCAGCTTGGAACGGACTAGCGGCCAAGAGACCCAGTACTTC. Amino acid sequence: CASSLERTSGQETQYF. J is TRBJ2-5 and V is TRBV5-4, with 10 nucleotides matching TRBD2. CDR1 SGHNT and CDR2 YYREEE come from the germline V gene (reference sequence). This CDR3 region has 16 residues. Losses at the gene ends were 0 bases for V and 1 base for J; bases not matched to a gene: 3.

In this sample, this clonotype turned up a few times. The gene calls are TRBV27 and TRBJ1-5; no reliable D call. Per the germline V gene, CDR1 is MNHEY and CDR2 is SMNVEV (reference sequence). Trimming shortened V by 5 bases and J by 0 bases, and 5 bases separated the two germline ends. CDR3 length equals 13 residues. This CDR3 is CASSPSSNQPQHF. The CDR3, as DNA: TGTGCCAGCAGTCCCAGTAGCAATCAGCCCCAGCATTTT.

J is TRBJ1-1 and V is TRBV6-2 or TRBV6-3, with D unresolved. V lost 2 bases, J lost 11 bases, and 12 bases lay in between. This CDR3 is 12 amino acids long. Germline CDR1 reads MNHEY; CDR2 reads SVGEGT. The CDR3 sequence is CASSYEGLGAFF. As DNA, the CDR3 is TGTGCCAGCAGTTACGAGGGCTTAGGGGCTTTCTTT.

This chain joins TRBV12-3 or TRBV12-4 and TRBJ1-5; no definite D call. The CDR3 covers 14 residues. Trimming cost V 6 bases and J 0 bases, with 9 bases left between them. CDR3 coding DNA: TGTGCCAGCAGACATACTGGTAGCAATCAGCCCCAGCATTTT. Translating it yields CASRHTGSNQPQHF.

In this sample, this clonotype turned up a few times. This chain links TRBV20-1 with TRBJ1-1; 9 bases are a match to TRBD1. V dropped 3 bases and J dropped 5; count of bases not matched to a gene: 13. This CDR3 has 16 amino acids. Germline CDR1 reads DFQATT; CDR2 reads SNEGSKA (reference sequence). This CDR3 reads CSASQPGTGIGTEAFF. In DNA, the CDR3 is TGCAGTGCTAGTCAACCCGGGACAGGGATCGGTACTGAAGCTTTCTTT.

The chain uses TRBV2 and TRBJ1-2, with 7 bases matching TRBD1. CDR3 size: 16 residues. CDR1 and CDR2 from the germline V gene are SNHLY and FYNNEI. The J segment lost 5 bases and the V segment lost 6 bases, leaving 15 bases of the junction unmatched. The CDR3 is CASRPTGRTGQYGYTF. In DNA, the CDR3 is TGTGCCAGCAGGCCGACAGGGCGAACTGGCCAATATGGCTACACCTTC.

CDR3 residues: CASKLAGEETQYF. DNA of the CDR3: TGTGCCAGCAAACTAGCGGGAGAAGAGACCCAGTACTTC. The chain couples TRBV27 to TRBJ2-5; TRBD2 aligns across 11 bases. The trim removed 7 bases at V and 3 bases at J, leaving 1 base unmatched. Per germline, CDR1 MNHEY and CDR2 SMNVEV (reference sequence). The CDR3 is 13 residues long.

This sequence joins TRBV11-2 and TRBJ1-2; a weak D match, TRBD1 (5 bases). The V gene's germline CDR1 is SGHAT and CDR2 FQNNGV. The V end lost 3 bases, the J end lost 2 bases, and 10 bases lay between the germline ends. This CDR3 spans 14 amino acids. The CDR3 spells CASSFDGGNYGYTF. The DNA of the CDR3 is TGTGCCAGCAGCTTTGACGGGGGGAACTATGGCTACACCTTC.

This clonotype was seen a handful of times. This chain joins TRBV19 and TRBJ2-7, with D possibly matching TRBD1 (6 bases). Germline V gene sequence: CDR1 LNHDA, CDR2 SQIVND (reference sequence). The CDR3 is 13 amino acids. V lost 5 bases to trimming and J lost 3 bases, with 11 bases between them. The CDR3 loop is CASSPGHYYEQYF. The DNA of the CDR3 is TGTGCCAGTAGTCCGGGACACTACTACGAGCAGTACTTC.

V gene TRBV9 combines with J gene TRBJ2-1; TRBD1 matches at 9 bases. V lost 0 bases, J lost 9 bases, and 10 bases stayed unmatched. Germline CDR1 SGDLS, CDR2 YYNGEE. This CDR3 has 16 residues. In nucleotides, the CDR3 is TGTGCCAGCAGCGTAGTCGGGACAGGGAGGATGACTGAGCAGTTCTTC. This sequence encodes CASSVVGTGRMTEQFF. Based on the CDR3 plus reference TRBV9 and TRBJ2-1, the full variable domain is DSGVTQTPKHLITATGQRVTLRCSPRSGDLSVYWYQQSLDQGLQFLIQYYNGEERAKGNILERFSAQQFPDLHSELNLSSLELGDSALYFCASSVVGTGRMTEQFFGPGTRLTVL.